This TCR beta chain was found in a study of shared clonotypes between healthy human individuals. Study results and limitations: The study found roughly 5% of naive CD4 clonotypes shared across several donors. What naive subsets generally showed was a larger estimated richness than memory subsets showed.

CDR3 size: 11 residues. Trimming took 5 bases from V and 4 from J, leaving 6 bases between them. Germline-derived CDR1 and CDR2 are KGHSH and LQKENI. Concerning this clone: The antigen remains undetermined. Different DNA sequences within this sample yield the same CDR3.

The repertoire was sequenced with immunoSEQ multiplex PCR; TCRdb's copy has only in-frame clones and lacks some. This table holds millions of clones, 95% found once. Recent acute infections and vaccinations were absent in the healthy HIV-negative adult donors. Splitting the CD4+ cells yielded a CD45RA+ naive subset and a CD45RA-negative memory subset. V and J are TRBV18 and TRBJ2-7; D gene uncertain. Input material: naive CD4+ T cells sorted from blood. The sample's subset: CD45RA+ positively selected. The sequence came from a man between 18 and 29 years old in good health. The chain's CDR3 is CASSGDYEQYF. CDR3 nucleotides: TGTGCCAGCTCAGGGGATTACGAGCAGTACTTC.